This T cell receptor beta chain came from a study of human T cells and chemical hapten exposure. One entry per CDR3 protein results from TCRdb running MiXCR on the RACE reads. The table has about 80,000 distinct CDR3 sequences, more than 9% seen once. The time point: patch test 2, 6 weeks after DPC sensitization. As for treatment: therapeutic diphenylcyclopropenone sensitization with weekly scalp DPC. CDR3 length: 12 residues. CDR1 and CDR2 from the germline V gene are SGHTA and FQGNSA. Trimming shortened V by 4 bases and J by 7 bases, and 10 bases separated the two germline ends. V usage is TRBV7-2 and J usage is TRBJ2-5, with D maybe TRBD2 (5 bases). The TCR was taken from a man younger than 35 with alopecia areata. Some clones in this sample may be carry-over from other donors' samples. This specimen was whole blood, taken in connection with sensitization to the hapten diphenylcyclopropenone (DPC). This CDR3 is CASSSPEGTQYF. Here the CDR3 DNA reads TGTGCCAGCAGCTCTCCCGAGGGGACCCAGTACTTC.